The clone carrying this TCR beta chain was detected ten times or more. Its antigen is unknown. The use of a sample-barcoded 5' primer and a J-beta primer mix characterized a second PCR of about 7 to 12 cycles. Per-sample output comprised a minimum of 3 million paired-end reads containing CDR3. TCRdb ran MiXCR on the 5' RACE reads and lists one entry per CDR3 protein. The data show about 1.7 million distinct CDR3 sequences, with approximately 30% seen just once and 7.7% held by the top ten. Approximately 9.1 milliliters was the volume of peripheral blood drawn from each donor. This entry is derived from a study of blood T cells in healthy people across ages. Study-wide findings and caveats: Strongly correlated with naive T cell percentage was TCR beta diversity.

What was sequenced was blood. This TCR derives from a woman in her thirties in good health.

This CDR3 reads CASSFTGDVDTQYF. CDR3 in DNA: TGCGCCAGCAGCTTTACCGGGGATGTAGATACGCAGTATTTT. The rearrangement joins TRBV5-1 to TRBJ2-3, with D perhaps matching TRBD2 (5 bases). Looked up from germline, CDR1 is SGHRS and CDR2 is YFSETQ. The V and J ends lost 2 bases and 5 bases respectively, with 12 bases between them. The length of the CDR3 is 14 residues.